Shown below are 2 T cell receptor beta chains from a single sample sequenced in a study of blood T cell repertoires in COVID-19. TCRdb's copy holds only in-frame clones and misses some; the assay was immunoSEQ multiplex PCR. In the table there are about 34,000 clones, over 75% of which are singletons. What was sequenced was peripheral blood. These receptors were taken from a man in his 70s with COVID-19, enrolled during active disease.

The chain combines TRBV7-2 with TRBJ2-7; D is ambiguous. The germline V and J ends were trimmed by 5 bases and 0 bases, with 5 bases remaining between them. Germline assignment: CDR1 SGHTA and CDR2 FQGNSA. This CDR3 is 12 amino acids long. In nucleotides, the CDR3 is TGTGCCAGCAGCCTAAGCTCCTACGAGCAGTACTTC. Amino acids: CASSLSSYEQYF. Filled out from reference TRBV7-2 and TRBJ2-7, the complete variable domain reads GAGVSQSPSNKVTEKGKDVELRCDPISGHTALYWYRQSLGQGLEFLIYFQGNSAPDKSGLPSDRFSAERTGGSVSTLTIQRTQQEDSAVYLCASSLSSYEQYFGPGTRLTVT.

Here the CDR3 DNA reads TGTGCCAGCAGCTTAGGACAGGGATTAGGTGAAAAACTGTTTTTT. It yields the protein CASSLGQGLGEKLFF. The chain has TRBV7-2 and TRBJ1-4; 7 positions match TRBD1. The germline gives CDR1 SGHTA, CDR2 FQGNSA. The CDR3 covers 15 residues. The V gene end was trimmed by 1 base and the J gene end by 7 bases; junction bases not matched to a gene: 6.